This section outlines one TCR beta chain sequence together with its context. The antigen is unknown. Germline is not matched at one junction end, which may reflect a read error. This CDR3 has 16 residues. CDR1 is SEHNR and CDR2 is FQNEAQ in the germline V gene (reference sequence). This record belongs to a study of cytomegalovirus exposure and HLA in healthy donors. The PCR used 60 Vbeta and 13 Jbeta primers. TCRdb keeps only in-frame clones here, not all; method: immunoSEQ multiplex PCR. The table records roughly 160,000 clones, 65% to 80% of them present only once. General observations from the study: An analysis done earlier found most TCR beta V segments productive about 87% or about 30% of the time. DRB1 showed the most TCR associations and HLA-C the fewest in a later analysis, as rates varied by HLA locus.

The specimen was PBMCs. J is TRBJ2-1 and V is TRBV7-9; 7 bases are shared with TRBD1. This TCR was recovered from a man aged 35 to 55 in good health and CMV-seronegative. This CDR3 is CASSTPRPGTEGRWVF. The CDR3 DNA follows: TGTGCCAGCAGCACCCCCAGGCCCGGGACAGAGGGGAGATGGGTCTTC.